The next 5 T cell receptor beta chains were all read from a single sample in a study of T-cell memory formation after mild COVID-19. TCRdb ran MiXCR on the 5' RACE reads and lists one entry per CDR3 protein. The sample holds around 510,000 distinct CDR3 sequences, about 22% seen once. Sequencing input: PBMCs or a T cell subset sorted from them (not recorded which). These receptors originate from an adult woman who had mild COVID-19 (a few samples of this study predate the infection). Cell type and time point are not known.

The table lists this clonotype with a count of one. This chain links TRBV7-3 with TRBJ2-5; 11 nucleotides match TRBD2. The CDR3 runs 16 residues. J lost 4 bases, V lost 5 bases, and 9 bases had no gene match. CDR1 is SGHTA, CDR2 FQGTGA, per germline. In DNA form, the CDR3 reads TGTGCCAGCAGCCTTAGCGGGGGGGCCCGTGGAGAGACCCAGTACTTC. Translating gives CASSLSGGARGETQYF.

This clonotype was seen a handful of times. This sequence joins TRBV18 and TRBJ1-2; D gene ambiguous. Trimming removed 2 bases from V and 2 bases from J, with 9 bases in between. CDR3 size: 14 residues. Germline CDR1 and CDR2: KGHSH and LQKENI. The CDR3 DNA reads TGTGCCAGCTCACCAAGAACGGTCAACTATGGCTACACCTTC. This gives the protein CASSPRTVNYGYTF.

J is TRBJ2-1 and V is TRBV3-1, with TRBD2 matching 11 bases. The trim removed 4 bases at V and 8 bases at J, leaving 7 bases unmatched. CDR1 is LGHDT and CDR2 is YNNKEL in the germline V gene (reference sequence). The CDR3 loop spans 15 amino acids. The DNA for the CDR3 is TGTGCCAGCAGCCTTAGCGGGGGGGCCTCGGATGAGCAGTTCTTC. Translated: CASSLSGGASDEQFF.

This clonotype showed up just a few times. The chain couples TRBV18 to TRBJ1-4, with D uncertain. The germline gives CDR1 KGHSH, CDR2 LQKENI. The CDR3 loop spans 18 amino acids. V was shortened by 5 bases and J by 5 bases, with 24 bases between the two germline ends. CDR3 in DNA: TGTGCCAGCTCAGAGCGGGGTTCGTTGGCCGACTTCAATGAAAAACTGTTTTTT. Protein product: CASSERGSLADFNEKLFF.

The chain uses TRBV21-1 and TRBJ2-5; no check of the table's D call, TRBD1, against the DNA was made. TRBV21-1 is noted as a pseudogene. The CDR3 runs 16 residues. This CDR3 is CASSNLPHRGEETQYF. The CDR3 DNA is TGTGCCAGCAGCAACCTCCCTCACAGGGGCGAAGAGACCCAGTACTTC.